Ten or more counts support the clone carrying this T cell receptor beta chain. The target antigen is unknown. At least 3 on the Clinical Activity Score was recorded for ophthalmopathy patients, who also had NOSPECS grade at least 4 and duration under 3 months. Fresh peripheral blood, roughly 9.3 ml, was the source of the PBMCs. This CDR3 region has 13 residues. The V and J ends lost 3 bases and 6 bases respectively, with 11 bases between them. Germline V CDR1 and CDR2: MNHNS, SASEGT. The data are from a study of T cells in Graves' hyperthyroidism and ophthalmopathy. Study-wide findings and caveats: Expanded thyroid clonotypes (above 0.001) were mostly also found in blood. Before onset, ophthalmopathy was predicted by the model a median around 6 months earlier.

Authors of the study amplified TCR beta CDR3 regions from RNA transcripts. A first-round RT-PCR of the TCR CDR3 used the HTBI primer set. TCRdb used MiXCR to reprocess the multiplex PCR reads, holding one entry per CDR3 protein. The profile shows some 320,000 distinct CDR3 sequences, roughly 13% of them singletons. The sequence was obtained from a woman aged 40-49 years with Graves' ophthalmopathy. Sequencing was done on a sample of blood. The chain recombines TRBV6-1 with TRBJ1-2; maybe TRBD1 (5 bases). The CDR3 here is CASSESRADGYTF. In DNA, the CDR3 is TGTGCCAGCAGTGAGAGCAGGGCAGATGGCTACACCTTC.